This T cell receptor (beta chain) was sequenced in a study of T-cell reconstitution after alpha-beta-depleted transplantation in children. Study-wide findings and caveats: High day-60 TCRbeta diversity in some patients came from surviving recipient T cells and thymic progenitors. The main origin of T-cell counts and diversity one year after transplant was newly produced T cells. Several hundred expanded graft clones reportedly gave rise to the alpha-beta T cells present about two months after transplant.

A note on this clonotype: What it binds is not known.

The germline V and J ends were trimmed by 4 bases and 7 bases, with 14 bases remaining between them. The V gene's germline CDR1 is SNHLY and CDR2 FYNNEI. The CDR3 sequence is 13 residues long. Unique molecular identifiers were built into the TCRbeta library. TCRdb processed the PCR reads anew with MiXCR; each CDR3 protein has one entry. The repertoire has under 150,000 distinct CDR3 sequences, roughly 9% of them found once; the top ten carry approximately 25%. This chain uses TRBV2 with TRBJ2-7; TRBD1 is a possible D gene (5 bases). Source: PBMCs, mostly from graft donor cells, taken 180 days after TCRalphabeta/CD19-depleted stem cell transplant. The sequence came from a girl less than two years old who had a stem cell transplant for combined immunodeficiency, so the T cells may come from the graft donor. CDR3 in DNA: TGTGCCAGCAGTGGTCCCAGGGCCTGGGAGCAGTACTTC. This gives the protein CASSGPRAWEQYF.